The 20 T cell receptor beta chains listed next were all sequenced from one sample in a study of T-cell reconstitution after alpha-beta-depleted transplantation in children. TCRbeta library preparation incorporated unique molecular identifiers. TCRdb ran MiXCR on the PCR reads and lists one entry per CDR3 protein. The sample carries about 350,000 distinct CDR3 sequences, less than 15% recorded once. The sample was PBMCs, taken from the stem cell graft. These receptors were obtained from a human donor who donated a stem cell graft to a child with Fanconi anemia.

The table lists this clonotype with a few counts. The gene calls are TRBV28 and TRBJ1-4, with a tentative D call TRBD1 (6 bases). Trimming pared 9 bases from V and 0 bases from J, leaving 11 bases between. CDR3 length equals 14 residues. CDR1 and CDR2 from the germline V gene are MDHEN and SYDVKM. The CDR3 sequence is CASGGAATNEKLFF. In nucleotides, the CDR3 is TGTGCCAGTGGGGGGGCGGCAACTAATGAAAAACTGTTTTTT. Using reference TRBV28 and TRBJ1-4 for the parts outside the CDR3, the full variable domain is DVKVTQSSRYLVKRTGEKVFLECVQDMDHENMFWYRQDPGLGLRLIYFSYDVKMKEKGDIPEGYSVSREKKERFSLILESASTNQTSMYLCASGGAATNEKLFFGSGTQLSVL.

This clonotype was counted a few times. In nucleotides, the CDR3 is TGCGCCAGCAAATCCGAATCCTACAATGAGCAGTTCTTC. Translating it yields CASKSESYNEQFF. The chain recombines TRBV5-1 with TRBJ2-1; D call uncertain. CDR3 size: 13 residues. CDR1 is SGHRS, CDR2 YFSETQ, per germline. Trimming left V 6 bases short and J 1 base short, with 8 bases between.

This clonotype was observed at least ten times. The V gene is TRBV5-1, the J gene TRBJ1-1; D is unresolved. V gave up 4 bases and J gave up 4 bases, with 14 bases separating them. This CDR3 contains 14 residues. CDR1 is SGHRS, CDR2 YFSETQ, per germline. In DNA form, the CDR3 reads TGCGCCAGCAGCGCTGCGGGCCCACCCACTGAAGCTTTCTTT. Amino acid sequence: CASSAAGPPTEAFF.

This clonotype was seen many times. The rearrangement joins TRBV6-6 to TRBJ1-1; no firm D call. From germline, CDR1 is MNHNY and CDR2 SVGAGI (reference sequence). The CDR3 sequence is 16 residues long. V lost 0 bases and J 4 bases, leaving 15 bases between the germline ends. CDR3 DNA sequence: TGTGCCAGCAGTTACTCGAGGGCCCCTGAGGCCACTGAAGCTTTCTTT. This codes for CASSYSRAPEATEAFF.

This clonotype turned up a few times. Written as DNA, the CDR3 is TGTGCCAGCAGCTTAAGCGTTAGAATCGGGGAGGAGTTCTTC. Protein sequence: CASSLSVRIGEEFF. This chain joins TRBV7-2 and TRBJ2-1, with a possible D match to TRBD2 (6 bases). Germline V gives CDR1 SGHTA, CDR2 FQGNSA. V was trimmed by 2 bases and J by 14 bases, leaving 19 bases between them. The CDR3 runs 14 residues.

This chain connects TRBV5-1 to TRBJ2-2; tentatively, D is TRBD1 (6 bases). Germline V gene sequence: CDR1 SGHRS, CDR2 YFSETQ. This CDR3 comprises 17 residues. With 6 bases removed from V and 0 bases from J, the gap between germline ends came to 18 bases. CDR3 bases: TGCGCCAGCATCCTAAACGCCGGGACATCGAACACCGGGGAGCTGTTTTTT. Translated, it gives CASILNAGTSNTGELFF.

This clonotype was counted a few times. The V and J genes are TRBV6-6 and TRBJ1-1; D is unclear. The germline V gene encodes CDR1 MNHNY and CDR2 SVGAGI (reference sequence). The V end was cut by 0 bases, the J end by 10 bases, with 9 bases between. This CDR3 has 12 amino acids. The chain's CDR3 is CASSYSVERAFF. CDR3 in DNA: TGTGCCAGCAGTTACTCGGTCGAGAGAGCTTTCTTT.

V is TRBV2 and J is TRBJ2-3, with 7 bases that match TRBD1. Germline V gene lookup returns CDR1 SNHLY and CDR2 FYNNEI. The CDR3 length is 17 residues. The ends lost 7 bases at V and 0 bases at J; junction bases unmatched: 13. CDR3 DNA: TGTGCCAGCACCAATATCCAGGGGGTCCGTAGCACAGATACGCAGTATTTT. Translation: CASTNIQGVRSTDTQYF.

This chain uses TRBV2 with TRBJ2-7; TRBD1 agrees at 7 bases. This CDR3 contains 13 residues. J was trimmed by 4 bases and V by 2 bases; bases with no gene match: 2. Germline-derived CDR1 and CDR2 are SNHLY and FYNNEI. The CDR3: CASSESRGYEQYF. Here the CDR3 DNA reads TGTGCCAGCAGTGAATCCAGGGGGTACGAGCAGTACTTC. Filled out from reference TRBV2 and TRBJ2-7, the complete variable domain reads EPEVTQTPSHQVTQMGQEVILRCVPISNHLYFYWYRQILGQKVEFLVSFYNNEISEKSEIFDDQFSVERPDGSNFTLKIRSTKLEDSAMYFCASSESRGYEQYFGPGTRLTVT.

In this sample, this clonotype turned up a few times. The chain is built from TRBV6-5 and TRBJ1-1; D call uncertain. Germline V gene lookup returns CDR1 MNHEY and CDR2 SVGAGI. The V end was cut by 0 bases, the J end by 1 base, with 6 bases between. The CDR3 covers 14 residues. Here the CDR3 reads CASSYSRQNTEAFF. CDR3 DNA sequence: TGTGCCAGCAGTTACTCTAGGCAGAACACTGAAGCTTTCTTT.

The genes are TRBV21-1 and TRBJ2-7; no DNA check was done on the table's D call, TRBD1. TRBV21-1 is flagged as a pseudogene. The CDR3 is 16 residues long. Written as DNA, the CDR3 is TGTGCCAGCAGCAGGGCGGTTTTGGGGACACCCAACGAGCAGTACGTC. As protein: CASSRAVLGTPNEQYV.

The CDR3 loop reads CSARDPGGPGTEAFF. The DNA for the CDR3 is TGCAGTGCTAGAGATCCGGGGGGCCCAGGCACTGAAGCTTTCTTT. The chain joins TRBV20-1 to TRBJ1-1; possibly TRBD1 for D (6 bases). This CDR3 region has 15 residues. Trimming took off 0 bases at V and 4 bases at J, with 15 bases between the two ends. Germline V gives CDR1 DFQATT, CDR2 SNEGSKA (reference sequence).

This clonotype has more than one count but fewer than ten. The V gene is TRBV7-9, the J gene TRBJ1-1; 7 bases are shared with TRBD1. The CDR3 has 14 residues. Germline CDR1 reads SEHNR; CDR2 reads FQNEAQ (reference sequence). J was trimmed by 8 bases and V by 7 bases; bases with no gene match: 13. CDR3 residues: CASNVVGTEVEAFF. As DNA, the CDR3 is TGTGCCAGCAACGTAGTTGGGACAGAGGTCGAAGCTTTCTTT.

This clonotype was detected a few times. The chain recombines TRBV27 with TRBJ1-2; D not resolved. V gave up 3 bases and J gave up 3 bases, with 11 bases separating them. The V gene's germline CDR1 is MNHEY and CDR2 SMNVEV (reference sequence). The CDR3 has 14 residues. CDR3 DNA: TGTGCCAGCAGTTTCCGGGTATCAGACTATGGCTACACCTTC. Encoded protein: CASSFRVSDYGYTF.

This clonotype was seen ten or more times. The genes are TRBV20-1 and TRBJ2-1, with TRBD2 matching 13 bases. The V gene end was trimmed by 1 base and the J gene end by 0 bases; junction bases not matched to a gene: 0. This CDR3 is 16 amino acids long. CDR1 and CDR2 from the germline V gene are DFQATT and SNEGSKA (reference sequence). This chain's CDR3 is CSARGLAGGSYNEQFF. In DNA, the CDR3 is TGCAGTGCTAGAGGACTAGCGGGGGGCTCCTACAATGAGCAGTTCTTC.

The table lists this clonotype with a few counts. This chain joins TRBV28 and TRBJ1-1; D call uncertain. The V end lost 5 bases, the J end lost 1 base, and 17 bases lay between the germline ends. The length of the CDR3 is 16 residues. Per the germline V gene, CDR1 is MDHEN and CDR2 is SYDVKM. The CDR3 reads CASSNKLGLPNTEAFF. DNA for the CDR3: TGTGCCAGCAGTAACAAGCTCGGGCTCCCGAACACTGAAGCTTTCTTT.

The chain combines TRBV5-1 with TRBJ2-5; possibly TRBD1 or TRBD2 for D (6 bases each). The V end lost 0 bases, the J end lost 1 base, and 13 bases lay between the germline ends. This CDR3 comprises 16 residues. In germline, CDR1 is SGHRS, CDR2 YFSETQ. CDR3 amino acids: CASSLAVGGGQETQYF. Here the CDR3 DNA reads TGCGCCAGCAGCTTGGCGGTCGGAGGGGGCCAAGAGACCCAGTACTTC.

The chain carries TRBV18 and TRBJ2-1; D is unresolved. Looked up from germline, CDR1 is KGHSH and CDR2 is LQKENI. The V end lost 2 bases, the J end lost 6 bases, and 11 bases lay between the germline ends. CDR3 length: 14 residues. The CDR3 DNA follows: TGTGCCAGCTCACCAATAGGGCGAGTCAATGAGCAGTTCTTC. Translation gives CASSPIGRVNEQFF.

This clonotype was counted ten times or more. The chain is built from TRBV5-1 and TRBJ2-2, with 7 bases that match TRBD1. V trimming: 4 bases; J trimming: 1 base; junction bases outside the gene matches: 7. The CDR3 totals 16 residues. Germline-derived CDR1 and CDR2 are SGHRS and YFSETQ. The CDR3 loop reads CASSHWRQGNTGELFF. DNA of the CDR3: TGCGCCAGCAGCCACTGGAGACAGGGGAACACCGGGGAGCTGTTTTTT.

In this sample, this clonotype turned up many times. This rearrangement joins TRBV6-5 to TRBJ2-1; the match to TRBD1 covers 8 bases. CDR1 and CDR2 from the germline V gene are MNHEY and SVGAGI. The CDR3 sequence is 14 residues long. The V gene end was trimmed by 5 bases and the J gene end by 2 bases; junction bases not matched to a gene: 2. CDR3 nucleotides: TGTGCCAGCAGTACAGGGGGACCCTACAATGAGCAGTTCTTC. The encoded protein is CASSTGGPYNEQFF.